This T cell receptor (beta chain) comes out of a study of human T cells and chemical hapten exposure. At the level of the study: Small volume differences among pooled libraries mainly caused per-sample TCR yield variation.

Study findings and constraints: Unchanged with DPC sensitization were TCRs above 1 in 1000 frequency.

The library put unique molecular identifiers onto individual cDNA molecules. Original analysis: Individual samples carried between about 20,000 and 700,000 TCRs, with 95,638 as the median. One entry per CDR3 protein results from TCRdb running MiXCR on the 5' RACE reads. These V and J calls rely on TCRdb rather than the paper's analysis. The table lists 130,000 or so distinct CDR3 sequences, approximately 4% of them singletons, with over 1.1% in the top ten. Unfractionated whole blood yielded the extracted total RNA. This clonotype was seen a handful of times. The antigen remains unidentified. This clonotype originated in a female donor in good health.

The chain's CDR3 is CASSTSSDGYTF. DNA for the CDR3: TGTGCCAGCAGCACTAGTTCCGATGGCTACACCTTC. V is TRBV12-3 or TRBV12-4 and J is TRBJ1-2; D gene unclear. With 6 bases removed from V and 6 bases from J, the gap between germline ends came to 11 bases. The CDR3 loop spans 12 amino acids.